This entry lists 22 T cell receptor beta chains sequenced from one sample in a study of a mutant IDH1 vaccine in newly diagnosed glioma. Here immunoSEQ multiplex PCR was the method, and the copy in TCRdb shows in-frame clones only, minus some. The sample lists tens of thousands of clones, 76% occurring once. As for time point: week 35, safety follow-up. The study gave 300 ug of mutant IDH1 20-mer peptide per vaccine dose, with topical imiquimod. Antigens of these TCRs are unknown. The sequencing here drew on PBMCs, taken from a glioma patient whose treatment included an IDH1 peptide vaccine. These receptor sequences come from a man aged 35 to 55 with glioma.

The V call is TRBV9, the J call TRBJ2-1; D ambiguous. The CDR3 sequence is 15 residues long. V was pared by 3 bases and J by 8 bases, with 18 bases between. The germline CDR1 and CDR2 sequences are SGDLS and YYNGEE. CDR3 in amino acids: CASSGIGAKSDEQFF. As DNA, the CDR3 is TGTGCCAGCAGCGGAATAGGAGCGAAGAGCGATGAGCAGTTCTTC.

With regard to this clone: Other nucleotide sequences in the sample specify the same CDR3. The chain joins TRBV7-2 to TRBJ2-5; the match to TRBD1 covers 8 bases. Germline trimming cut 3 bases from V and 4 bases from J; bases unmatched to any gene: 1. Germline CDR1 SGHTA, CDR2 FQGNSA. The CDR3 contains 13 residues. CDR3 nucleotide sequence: TGTGCCAGCAGCTTTACAGGGGGAGAGACCCAGTACTTC. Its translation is CASSFTGGETQYF. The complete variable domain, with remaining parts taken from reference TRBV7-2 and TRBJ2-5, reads GAGVSQSPSNKVTEKGKDVELRCDPISGHTALYWYRQSLGQGLEFLIYFQGNSAPDKSGLPSDRFSAERTGGSVSTLTIQRTQQEDSAVYLCASSFTGGETQYFGPGTRLLVL.

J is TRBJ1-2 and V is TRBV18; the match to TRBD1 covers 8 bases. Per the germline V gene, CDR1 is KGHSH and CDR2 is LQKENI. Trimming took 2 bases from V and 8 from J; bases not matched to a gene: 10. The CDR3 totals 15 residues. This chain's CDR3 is CASSPSLDRDDGYTF. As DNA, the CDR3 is TGTGCCAGCTCACCATCACTGGACAGGGATGACGGCTACACCTTC.

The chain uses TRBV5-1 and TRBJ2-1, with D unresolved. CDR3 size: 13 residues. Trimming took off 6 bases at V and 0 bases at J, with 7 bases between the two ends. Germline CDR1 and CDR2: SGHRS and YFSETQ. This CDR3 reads CASTISSYNEQFF. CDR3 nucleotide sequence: TGCGCCAGCACGATTAGCTCCTACAATGAGCAGTTCTTC.

CDR3 loop: CASRGTGKNTGELFF. As DNA, the CDR3 is TGTGCCAGCAGGGGGACAGGCAAGAACACCGGGGAGCTGTTTTTT. The gene calls are TRBV28 and TRBJ2-2; 8 bases are shared with TRBD1. The J segment lost 1 base and the V segment lost 6 bases, leaving 4 bases of the junction unmatched. Germline V gives CDR1 MDHEN, CDR2 SYDVKM. This CDR3 comprises 15 residues.

The CDR3 region is CASSLVLSSGSRNEQFF. CDR3 nucleotides: TGTGCCAGCAGCTTGGTCCTGTCTAGCGGGAGCCGGAATGAGCAGTTCTTC. The chain is built from TRBV5-8 and TRBJ2-1; 10 positions match TRBD2. V gave up 0 bases and J gave up 7 bases; unmatched junction bases: 10. Germline CDR1 and CDR2: SGHTS and YDEGEE. The CDR3 loop spans 17 amino acids.

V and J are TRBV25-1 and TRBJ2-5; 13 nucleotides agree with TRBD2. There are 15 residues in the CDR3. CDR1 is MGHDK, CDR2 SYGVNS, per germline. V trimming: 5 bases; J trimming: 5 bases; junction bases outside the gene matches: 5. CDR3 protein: CASSLTSGRAETQYF. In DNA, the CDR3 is TGTGCCAGCAGTTTAACTAGCGGGAGGGCGGAGACCCAGTACTTC.

CDR3 DNA: TGTGCCAGCAGCCCGGCAAGTTACACCGGGGAGCTGTTTTTT. Translated, it gives CASSPASYTGELFF. The chain carries TRBV5-5 and TRBJ2-2; no clear D. Germline values: CDR1 SGHKS, CDR2 YYEKEE (reference sequence). The CDR3 length is 14 residues. Trimming cost V 4 bases and J 3 bases, with 10 bases left between them.

The CDR3, as DNA: TGTGCCATCAGTGGACGGGACGGCTATGGCTACACCTTC. It yields the protein CAISGRDGYGYTF. The rearrangement uses TRBV10-3 and TRBJ1-2; TRBD1 might be the D (5 bases). V lost 4 bases to trimming and J lost 4 bases, with 10 bases between them. The germline V gene encodes CDR1 ENHRY and CDR2 SYGVKD. This CDR3 has 13 amino acids.

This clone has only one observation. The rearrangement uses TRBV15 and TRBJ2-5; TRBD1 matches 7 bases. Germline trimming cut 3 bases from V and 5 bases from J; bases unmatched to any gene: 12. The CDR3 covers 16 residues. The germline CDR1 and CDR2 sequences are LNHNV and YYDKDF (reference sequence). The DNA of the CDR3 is TGTGCCACCAGCAGTCCCGGGACAGAATTTTCCGAGACCCAGTACTTC. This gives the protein CATSSPGTEFSETQYF.

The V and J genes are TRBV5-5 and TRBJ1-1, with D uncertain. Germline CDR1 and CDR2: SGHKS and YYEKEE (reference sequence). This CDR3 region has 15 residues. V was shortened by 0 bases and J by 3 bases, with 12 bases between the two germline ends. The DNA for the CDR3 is TGTGCCAGCAGCTTGGATCGGGGTGTGTACACTGAAGCTTTCTTT. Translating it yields CASSLDRGVYTEAFF.

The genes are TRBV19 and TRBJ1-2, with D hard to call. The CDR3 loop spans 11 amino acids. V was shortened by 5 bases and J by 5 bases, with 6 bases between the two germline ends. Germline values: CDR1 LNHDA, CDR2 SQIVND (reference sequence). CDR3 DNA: TGTGCCAGTAGTCTGGGGTATGGCTACACCTTC. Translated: CASSLGYGYTF.

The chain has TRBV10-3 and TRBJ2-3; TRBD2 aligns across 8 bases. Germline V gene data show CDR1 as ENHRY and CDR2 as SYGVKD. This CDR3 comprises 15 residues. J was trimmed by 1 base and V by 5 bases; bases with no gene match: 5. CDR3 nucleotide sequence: TGTGCCATCAGTCCTCTGGGACTAGGCACAGATACGCAGTATTTT. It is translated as CAISPLGLGTDTQYF.

Here the CDR3 DNA reads TGTGCCACCAGCGCAACGGGGGGGGAAAAACTGTTTTTT. It is translated as CATSATGGEKLFF. This sequence joins TRBV15 and TRBJ1-4; possible D gene TRBD1, 5 bases. Between the trimmed V and J ends, which lost 5 bases and 8 bases, there was a span of 12 bases. This CDR3 has 13 amino acids. From germline, CDR1 is LNHNV and CDR2 YYDKDF (reference sequence). Full variable domain (remainder filled in from reference TRBV15 and TRBJ1-4): DAMVIQNPRYQVTQFGKPVTLSCSQTLNHNVMYWYQQKSSQAPKLLFHYYDKDFNNEADTPDNFQSRRPNTSFCFLDIRSPGLGDTAMYLCATSATGGEKLFFGSGTQLSVL.

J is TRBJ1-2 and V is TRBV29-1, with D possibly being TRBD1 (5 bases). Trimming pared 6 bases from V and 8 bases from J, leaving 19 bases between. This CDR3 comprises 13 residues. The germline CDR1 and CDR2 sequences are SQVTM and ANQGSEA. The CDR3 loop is CSVPGLGGGGYTF. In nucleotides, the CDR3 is TGCAGCGTCCCCGGGCTGGGGGGAGGAGGCTACACCTTC.

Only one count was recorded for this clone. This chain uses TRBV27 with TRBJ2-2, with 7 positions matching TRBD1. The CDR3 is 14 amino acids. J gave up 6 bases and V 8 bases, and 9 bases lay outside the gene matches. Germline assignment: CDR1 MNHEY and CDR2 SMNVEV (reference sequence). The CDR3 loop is CASRDSPTPGELFF. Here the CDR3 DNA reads TGTGCCAGCCGGGACAGCCCAACTCCCGGGGAGCTGTTTTTT.

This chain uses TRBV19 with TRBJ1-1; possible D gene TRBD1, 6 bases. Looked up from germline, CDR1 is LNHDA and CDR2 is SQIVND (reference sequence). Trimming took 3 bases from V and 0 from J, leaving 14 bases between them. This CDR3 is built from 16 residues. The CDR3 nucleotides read TGTGCCAGTAGTATCACGGGGGGCTCGCTGAACACTGAAGCTTTCTTT. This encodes CASSITGGSLNTEAFF. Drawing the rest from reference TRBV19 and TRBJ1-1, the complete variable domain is DGGITQSPKYLFRKEGQNVTLSCEQNLNHDAMYWYRQDPGQGLRLIYYSQIVNDFQKGDIAEGYSVSREKKESFPLTVTSAQKNPTAFYLCASSITGGSLNTEAFFGQGTRLTVV.

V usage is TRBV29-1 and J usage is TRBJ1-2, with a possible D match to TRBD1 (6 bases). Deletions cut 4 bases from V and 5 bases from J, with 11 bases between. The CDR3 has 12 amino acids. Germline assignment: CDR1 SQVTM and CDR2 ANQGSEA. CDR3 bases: TGCAGCGTTGGGGACACAGGATATGGCTACACCTTC. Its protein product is CSVGDTGYGYTF.

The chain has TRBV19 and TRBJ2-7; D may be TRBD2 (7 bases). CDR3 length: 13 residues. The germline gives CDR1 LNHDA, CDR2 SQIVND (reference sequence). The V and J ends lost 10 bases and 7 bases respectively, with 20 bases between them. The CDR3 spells CATSRGALWEQYF. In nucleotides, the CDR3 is TGTGCCACGTCTCGGGGGGCTCTCTGGGAGCAGTACTTC.

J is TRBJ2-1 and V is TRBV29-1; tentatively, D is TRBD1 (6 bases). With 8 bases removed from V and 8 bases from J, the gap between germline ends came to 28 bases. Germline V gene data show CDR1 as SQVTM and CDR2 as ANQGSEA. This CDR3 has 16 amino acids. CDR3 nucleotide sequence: TGCAGCACGGCTACGGGGCCACAGGGCAGAGTCCATGAGCAGTTCTTC. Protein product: CSTATGPQGRVHEQFF.

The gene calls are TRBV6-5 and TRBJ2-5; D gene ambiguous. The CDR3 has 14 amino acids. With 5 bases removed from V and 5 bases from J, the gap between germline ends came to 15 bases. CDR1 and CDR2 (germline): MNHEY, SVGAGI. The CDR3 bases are TGTGCCAGCAGTGACCGTGGAGCCCGGGAGACCCAGTACTTC. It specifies CASSDRGARETQYF.

The CDR3: CASSIQGKYTEAFF. In DNA form, the CDR3 reads TGTGCCAGCAGCATACAGGGAAAATACACTGAAGCTTTCTTT. The chain is built from TRBV13 and TRBJ1-1, with a possible D match to TRBD1 (6 bases). The CDR3 has 14 amino acids. Germline assignment: CDR1 PRHDT and CDR2 FYEKMQ (reference sequence). With 5 bases removed from V and 3 bases from J, the gap between germline ends came to 13 bases.